The rows below give T cell receptor beta chains drawn from one sample of a study of CD8 T cells in Susac syndrome. TCRdb ran MiXCR on the immunoSEQ multiplex PCR reads and lists one entry per CDR3 protein. The sample consists of about 170,000 distinct CDR3 sequences, roughly 95% of them appearing once. The sequenced sample consisted of CD4+ T cells from PBMCs. These receptors originate from a human donor with Susac syndrome. CDR3s include the opening cysteine and the closing phenylalanine or tryptophan. A row's size may be missing; if present it is once, few, many or a size class.

clone_size,v_call,cdr3_aa
-,TRBV14,CASSPGTGSYGYTF
-,TRBV25-1,CASNPNGANVLTF
-,TRBV7-9,CASSSIDEQFF
-,TRBV29-1,CSVIASGVAFF
once,TRBV6-1,CASTAGYGTGYSITYEQYF
-,TRBV9,CASSLEEADSRTQYF
once,TRBV4-3,CASSRGLAGGEETQYF
-,TRBV20-1,CSARTRRLAGEETQYF
-,TRBV2,CASRESGANVLTF
-,TRBV4-2,CASSQLADEQFF
-,TRBV18,CASSPSSGSYNEQFF
-,TRBV29-1,CSVERGQYPYGYTF
once,TRBV7-8,CASSLGSSGKNEKLFF
-,TRBV29-1,CSVDQGGETQYF
-,TRBV20-1,CSADDRADGYTF
-,TRBV5-6,CASTPWGLAGGEQFF
-,TRBV6-5,CASSYSGSGSYEQYF
-,TRBV30,CAWNPRPRETQYF
-,TRBV28,CASSFPDRAFF
-,TRBV3-1,CASSHVSGGLRRWGEQYF
-,TRBV13,CASSSVRTSLGNEQFF
-,TRBV20-1,CSASGTRGLVYTDTQYF
-,TRBV20-1,CSARTSGDTQYF
-,TRBV9,CASSVAGSGVTGELFF
-,TRBV20-1,CSARSGRSGYTF
-,TRBV5-4,CASSPGQGGVLTRYLEAFF
-,TRBV29-1,CSVGKTANQPQHF
-,TRBV29-1,CSVPASLSGANVLTF
-,TRBV2,CASSEAPGSPLHF
once,TRBV15,CATSRPGGASYNEQFF
-,TRBV11-3,CASSPGLAGGEEQFF
-,TRBV7-2,CASSLVVGPEQYF
-,TRBV20-1,CSARTDPTRSEQYF
-,TRBV20-1,CSASRGTANQPQHF
-,TRBV7-3,CASSPQPGYNEQFF
-,TRBV20-1,CSARAGTGGEQYF
-,TRBV24-1,CATSRRSDTGELFF
-,TRBV4-2,CASSQGLAGGEETQYF
-,TRBV29-1,CSVVTRPGQDRTNYGYTF
-,TRBV24-1,CATSRGEVRDTQYF
-,TRBV30,CAIYRAGYTF
-,TRBV7-3,CASSERPGETQYF
once,TRBV4-3,CASSQTDEKLFF
-,TRBV5-1,CASSFPTNNVLTF
once,TRBV6-2/TRBV6-3,CATTGDLNQPQHF
-,TRBV21-1,CASNGVEAPNVLTF
-,TRBV21-1,CANPGTRNQPQHF
-,TRBV5-4,CASSLGSGTGGEQFF
-,TRBV14,CASSQLTGRAVDEQFF
-,TRBV4-1,CASSQVVAADTQYF
-,TRBV7-8,CASSVRQEITYEQYF
-,TRBV4-2,CASSQDLIWGRDTDTQYF
-,TRBV18,CASSPGTGKTDTQYF
-,TRBV6-6,CASRREGARGELFF